The 31 T cell receptor beta chains listed next were all sequenced from one sample in a study of cytomegalovirus exposure and HLA in healthy donors (dated by TCRdb to about 2017). Library creation used the immunoSEQ multiplex PCR assay. The multiplex PCR relied on a mix of 60 forward primers for TCR Vbeta segments and 13 reverse primers for TCR Jbeta segments. Held by TCRdb, this immuneACCESS table contains in-frame sequences only and omits some clones. Under half of the omission traces to an unresolved V gene where checked; the cause of the rest is unknown. The table for this sample lists a few hundred thousand clones; around 83% of them were counted only once. Jointly, the top ten make up roughly 1.3% of the sample. Sequenced: PBMCs. These receptors were collected from a girl between 10 and 17 years old in good health and CMV-seronegative.

The J gene is TRBJ1-1, the V gene TRBV19; 9 positions match TRBD1. The CDR3 covers 14 residues. CDR1 and CDR2 (germline): LNHDA, SQIVND (reference sequence). The ends lost 6 bases at V and 1 base at J; junction bases unmatched: 3. The DNA of the CDR3 is TGTGCCAGTAGGGGACAGGGAGAGAACACTGAAGCTTTCTTT. As protein: CASRGQGENTEAFF.

This sequence joins TRBV4-1 and TRBJ2-7, with TRBD2 matching over 7 bases. CDR3 length equals 15 residues. Trimming removed 1 base from V and 3 bases from J; junction bases left unmatched: 6. Per the germline V gene, CDR1 is MGHRA and CDR2 is YSYEKL. This CDR3 is CASSQGERGIYEQYF. CDR3 sequence (DNA): TGCGCCAGCAGCCAAGGTGAGCGGGGAATCTACGAGCAGTACTTC.

J is TRBJ1-4 and V is TRBV4-1; 7 bases map to TRBD1. The V segment lost 6 bases and the J segment 5 bases; nucleotides outside the gene matches: 12. CDR1 and CDR2 from the germline V gene are MGHRA and YSYEKL. The CDR3 extends over 16 amino acids. The CDR3 nucleotides read TGCGCCAGCAGGGCATCCAAGAACAGGGGAAATGAAAAACTGTTTTTT. Its translation is CASRASKNRGNEKLFF.

This clone was seen a handful of times. This rearrangement joins TRBV6-5 to TRBJ1-2, with 7 bases that match TRBD1. CDR1 and CDR2 (germline): MNHEY, SVGAGI. The trim removed 10 bases at V and 7 bases at J, leaving 15 bases unmatched. There are 14 residues in the CDR3. The CDR3 sequence: CATEARQGASGYTF. In DNA, the CDR3 is TGTGCCACCGAGGCCAGACAGGGAGCTAGTGGCTACACCTTC.

This clone was detected only a few times. The V gene is TRBV7-2, the J gene TRBJ1-1, with no clear D. The CDR3 loop spans 13 amino acids. Germline loops: CDR1 SGHTA, CDR2 FQGNSA. V lost 1 base, J lost 8 bases, and 11 bases lay in between. The CDR3 DNA sequence: TGTGCCAGCAGCTTAGACACAGTTGGGGAAGCTTTCTTT. Its protein is CASSLDTVGEAFF.

The CDR3 DNA reads as TGTGCCAGCAGCTTCCCCGGACAGGGTCTGGTGCAGTACTTC. Translation: CASSFPGQGLVQYF. The chain has TRBV7-9 and TRBJ2-7, with 8 bases identical to TRBD1. Germline loops: CDR1 SEHNR, CDR2 FQNEAQ (reference sequence). V lost 3 bases, J lost 9 bases, and 10 bases stayed unmatched. This CDR3 is 14 amino acids long.

The chain carries TRBV27 and TRBJ2-1; 9 bases map to TRBD2. This CDR3 region has 14 residues. The V gene's germline CDR1 is MNHEY and CDR2 SMNVEV (reference sequence). The V and J ends lost 10 bases and 4 bases, in that order; junction bases with no gene match: 8. Here the CDR3 DNA reads TGTGCCACTAAGCTAGCGGGACCATACAATGAGCAGTTCTTC. This encodes CATKLAGPYNEQFF.

The sample holds one count of this clone. This rearrangement joins TRBV14 to TRBJ2-5; TRBD2 matches 8 bases. Per the germline V gene, CDR1 is SGHDN and CDR2 is FVKESK. CDR3 size: 17 residues. V shed 1 base, J shed 5 bases, and the junction held 12 bases outside the gene matches. Here the CDR3 DNA reads TGTGCCAGCAGCCAAGCAGCCGGACGGCGGGGGGTGGAGACCCAGTACTTC. This translates into CASSQAAGRRGVETQYF.

This chain links TRBV2 with TRBJ2-5; TRBD2 is a possible D gene (5 bases). Germline V lookup: CDR1 SNHLY, CDR2 FYNNEI. The CDR3 consists of 15 residues. The V end lost 1 base, the J end lost 2 bases, and 11 bases lay between the germline ends. The CDR3 DNA reads TGTGCCAGCAGTGAAGTGGACTTGACACAAGAGACCCAGTACTTC. Translating it yields CASSEVDLTQETQYF.

The chain employs TRBV6-5 and TRBJ2-4; 9 positions agree with TRBD1. J gave up 5 bases and V 6 bases, and 8 bases lay outside the gene matches. CDR1 and CDR2 from the germline V gene are MNHEY and SVGAGI. The CDR3 consists of 15 residues. The CDR3 here is CASRPGQGLQNIQYF. The DNA of the CDR3 is TGTGCCAGCAGACCGGGACAGGGTCTCCAAAACATTCAGTACTTC.

J is TRBJ1-3 and V is TRBV15; a weak D match, TRBD1 (6 bases). Trimming pared 0 bases from V and 3 bases from J, leaving 9 bases between. Germline V gene sequence: CDR1 LNHNV, CDR2 YYDKDF (reference sequence). There are 15 residues in the CDR3. CDR3: CATSRDGQSGNTIYF. Written as DNA, the CDR3 is TGTGCCACCAGCAGAGATGGACAGAGTGGAAACACCATATATTTT.

This chain connects TRBV6-5 to TRBJ1-6; D call uncertain. This CDR3 has 13 residues. Germline CDR1 and CDR2: MNHEY and SVGAGI. V lost 2 bases and J lost 8, with 7 bases in between. DNA of the CDR3: TGTGCCAGCAGTTACCTCCTAGATTCACCCCTCCACTTT. Protein product: CASSYLLDSPLHF.

The V call is TRBV7-6, the J call TRBJ1-3; tentative D call: TRBD1 (5 bases). CDR1 is SGHVS, CDR2 FNYEAQ, per germline. Trimming removed 1 base from V and 0 bases from J, with 22 bases in between. CDR3 length: 20 amino acids. CDR3 sequence reads: CASSLDGATGAGLSGNTIYF. In DNA form, the CDR3 reads TGTGCCAGCAGCTTAGATGGGGCGACGGGCGCGGGGCTCTCTGGAAACACCATATATTTT.

The chain has TRBV15 and TRBJ2-2; TRBD1 agrees at 7 bases. V was clipped by 2 bases and J by 5 bases; unmatched bases: 5. CDR1 and CDR2 from the germline V gene are LNHNV and YYDKDF (reference sequence). CDR3 length: 15 residues. The CDR3 reads CATSRSRTGTGELFF. The CDR3 coding sequence is TGTGCCACCAGCAGATCCCGGACAGGAACCGGGGAGCTGTTTTTT. The variable domain in full, completed from reference TRBV15 and TRBJ2-2, reads DAMVIQNPRYQVTQFGKPVTLSCSQTLNHNVMYWYQQKSSQAPKLLFHYYDKDFNNEADTPDNFQSRRPNTSFCFLDIRSPGLGDTAMYLCATSRSRTGTGELFFGEGSRLTVL.

The chain joins TRBV7-9 to TRBJ2-7; D remains ambiguous. The germline V gene has CDR1 SEHNR and CDR2 FQNEAQ (reference sequence). V was pared by 0 bases and J by 6 bases, with 6 bases between. The CDR3 covers 12 residues. CDR3 in amino acids: CASSLAIGEQYF. In nucleotides, the CDR3 is TGTGCCAGCAGCTTAGCAATCGGCGAGCAGTACTTC. Full variable domain (missing parts from reference TRBV7-9 and TRBJ2-7): DTGVSQNPRHKITKRGQNVTFRCDPISEHNRLYWYRQTLGQGPEFLTYFQNEAQLEKSRLLSDRFSAERPKGSFSTLEIQRTEQGDSAMYLCASSLAIGEQYFGPGTRLTVT.

The genes are TRBV5-5 and TRBJ1-2, with a possible D match to TRBD1 (6 bases). The V gene lost 4 bases and the J gene lost 10 bases, with 17 bases spanning the gap. This CDR3 region has 13 residues. CDR1 and CDR2 from the germline V gene are SGHKS and YYEKEE (reference sequence). CDR3 sequence reads: CASSAQTGHDYTF. CDR3 in DNA: TGTGCCAGCAGCGCCCAGACAGGCCACGACTACACCTTC.

This clone occurred once. The CDR3 reads CASSYLAGANVLTF. The CDR3 nucleotides read TGTGCCAGCAGTTACCTGGCAGGGGCCAACGTCCTGACTTTC. This chain uses TRBV6-6 with TRBJ2-6, with D uncertain. Germline V lookup: CDR1 MNHNY, CDR2 SVGAGI (reference sequence). V lost 2 bases to trimming and J lost 4 bases, with 6 bases between them. CDR3 length: 14 residues.

CDR3: CASSLGDSGGSKLFF. The DNA for the CDR3 is TGTGCCAGCAGCTTAGGGGACTCGGGGGGGTCAAAACTGTTTTTT. V is TRBV7-2 and J is TRBJ1-4; tentative D call: TRBD1 (5 bases). Germline V lookup: CDR1 SGHTA, CDR2 FQGNSA. V was pared by 1 base and J by 10 bases, with 16 bases between. CDR3 size: 15 residues.

J is TRBJ2-3 and V is TRBV5-1; 7 bases map to TRBD1. The CDR3 covers 15 residues. Germline V CDR1 and CDR2: SGHRS, YFSETQ. V trimming: 0 bases; J trimming: 1 base; junction bases outside the gene matches: 2. The CDR3 nucleotides are TGCGCCAGCAGCTTGGACAGGGGCGGCACAGATACGCAGTATTTT. Its protein is CASSLDRGGTDTQYF.

This clone was counted once. The V gene is TRBV7-2, the J gene TRBJ1-1; D uncertain. V was shortened by 2 bases and J by 0 bases, with 13 bases between the two germline ends. The V gene's germline CDR1 is SGHTA and CDR2 FQGNSA. The CDR3 runs to 16 residues. The CDR3, as DNA: TGTGCCAGCAGCTTACTCGGTGGAGTTGTGAACACTGAAGCTTTCTTT. Protein product: CASSLLGGVVNTEAFF.

The genes are TRBV5-6 and TRBJ2-7, with a weak D call TRBD1 (5 bases). The CDR3 spans 15 residues. V was cut by 0 bases and J by 6 bases, with 16 bases left in between. Germline assignment: CDR1 SGHDT and CDR2 YYEEEE. Here the CDR3 reads CASSLGQSAYVEQYF. The CDR3 nucleotides are TGTGCCAGCAGCTTGGGACAGTCGGCATATGTCGAGCAGTACTTC.

This clone was recorded once. The CDR3 DNA sequence: TGTGCCAGCAGCTTAGGGGGAAAAAGGAGGACCGGGGAGCTGTTTTTT. Amino acid sequence: CASSLGGKRRTGELFF. This rearrangement joins TRBV11-3 to TRBJ2-2; perhaps TRBD2 as D (5 bases). Germline V gene data show CDR1 as SGHNT and CDR2 as YENEEA. The CDR3 consists of 16 residues. V dropped 1 base and J dropped 5 bases, with 14 bases sitting between them.

Concerning this clone: One end of the junction does not line up with germline, which may come from a read error. The chain combines TRBV7-7 with TRBJ2-1; TRBD2 might be the D (6 bases). This CDR3 comprises 14 residues. Germline lookup yields CDR1 SSHAT and CDR2 FNYEAQ (reference sequence). The CDR3 loop reads CASSPNPGVNEQFF. DNA of the CDR3: TGTGCTAGCAGCCCTAACCCGGGAGTGAATGAGCAGTTCTTC. Full variable domain (rest looked up from reference TRBV7-7 and TRBJ2-1): GAGVSQSPRYKVTKRGQDVTLRCDPISSHATLYWYQQALGQGPEFLTYFNYEAQPDKSGLPSDRFSAERPEGSISTLTIQRTEQRDSAMYRCASSPNPGVNEQFFGPGTRLTVL.

The chain uses TRBV27 and TRBJ1-4, with 7 bases matching TRBD1. V dropped 8 bases and J dropped 8; count of bases not matched to a gene: 5. The CDR3 sequence is 12 residues long. CDR1 is MNHEY and CDR2 is SMNVEV in the germline V gene (reference sequence). The CDR3 loop reads CASSQGREKLFF. The DNA of the CDR3 is TGTGCCAGCTCACAGGGGAGGGAAAAACTGTTTTTT.

This chain connects TRBV14 to TRBJ1-2; D is ambiguous. Germline V gene sequence: CDR1 SGHDN, CDR2 FVKESK. Trimming shortened V by 0 bases and J by 8 bases, and 13 bases separated the two germline ends. The length of the CDR3 is 14 residues. The CDR3 DNA follows: TGTGCCAGCAGCCAAGAAAGATACTCTCGGGGCTACACCTTC. Translated: CASSQERYSRGYTF.

The chain joins TRBV6-1 to TRBJ2-7; TRBD2 might be the D (6 bases). The CDR3 contains 14 residues. V was shortened by 3 bases and J by 2 bases, with 11 bases between the two germline ends. Germline lookup yields CDR1 MNHNS and CDR2 SASEGT. CDR3 loop: CASSEAGGTYEQYF. DNA for the CDR3: TGTGCCAGCAGTGAGGCCGGAGGGACCTACGAGCAGTACTTC.

The chain combines TRBV5-1 with TRBJ1-1; D is possibly TRBD1 (5 bases). The CDR3 length is 16 residues. V lost 2 bases and J lost 0, with 14 bases in between. CDR1 is SGHRS, CDR2 YFSETQ, per germline. The CDR3 sequence is CASSFRPDRLNTEAFF. CDR3 nucleotides: TGCGCCAGCAGCTTTCGCCCTGACAGACTGAACACTGAAGCTTTCTTT.

CDR3 in amino acids: CASSDRVFGEKLFF. In DNA form, the CDR3 reads TGTGCCAGCAGCGACAGGGTATTCGGAGAAAAACTGTTTTTT. The chain recombines TRBV7-2 with TRBJ1-4; 7 bases line up with TRBD1. Germline CDR1 is SGHTA and CDR2 is FQGNSA. The CDR3 covers 14 residues. Trimming cost V 5 bases and J 8 bases; bases outside gene matches: 8.

V gene TRBV18 combines with J gene TRBJ2-3; D gene ambiguous. The V end lost 2 bases, the J end lost 8 bases, and 20 bases lay between the germline ends. The CDR3 is 16 residues long. Germline values: CDR1 KGHSH, CDR2 LQKENI. This chain's CDR3 is CASSPRSTDSSVTQYF. The CDR3 DNA follows: TGTGCCAGCTCACCAAGGTCAACAGATTCCTCGGTTACGCAGTATTTT.

This clone has just one count. The V and J genes are TRBV6-1 and TRBJ1-1; maybe TRBD1 (6 bases). This CDR3 contains 14 residues. In germline, CDR1 is MNHNS, CDR2 SASEGT. The V end was cut by 7 bases, the J end by 1 base, with 13 bases between. CDR3 bases: TGTGCCAGCATCTCGGGACACGCGAACACTGAAGCTTTCTTT. As protein: CASISGHANTEAFF.

This clone was detected only once. V gene TRBV28 combines with J gene TRBJ2-2; D call uncertain. Germline CDR1 reads MDHEN; CDR2 reads SYDVKM. The CDR3 has 16 amino acids. Trimming removed 6 bases from V and 0 bases from J, with 14 bases in between. The CDR3 here is CASSPPRAPNTGELFF. CDR3 DNA: TGTGCCAGCAGCCCCCCCCGAGCGCCGAACACCGGGGAGCTGTTTTTT.